This TCR beta chain was identified during a study of T cell changes during pregnancy in multiple sclerosis. The CDR3 adds up to 11 amino acids, both ends counted. Germline V gene lookup returns CDR1 SNHLY and CDR2 FYNNEI. Libraries were prepared by immunoSEQ multiplex PCR; TCRdb keeps only in-frame clonotypes and omits some of them. This sample has around 70,000 clones, with 92% found just once. A note on this clone: Here the CDR3 omits its conserved ending phenylalanine or tryptophan, so a read error is the likely source. Because the CDR3's place on the DNA is in doubt, the DNA is left out and the CDR3 is given as listed by TCRdb.

Sequencing was performed on peripheral blood, taken before pregnancy. This clonotype was obtained from a female donor with multiple sclerosis, enrolled in a pregnancy study. This sequence joins TRBV2 and TRBJ2-4; the table's D gene call, TRBD2, was not cross checked with the DNA. The CDR3 reads CASRRETSGSG.